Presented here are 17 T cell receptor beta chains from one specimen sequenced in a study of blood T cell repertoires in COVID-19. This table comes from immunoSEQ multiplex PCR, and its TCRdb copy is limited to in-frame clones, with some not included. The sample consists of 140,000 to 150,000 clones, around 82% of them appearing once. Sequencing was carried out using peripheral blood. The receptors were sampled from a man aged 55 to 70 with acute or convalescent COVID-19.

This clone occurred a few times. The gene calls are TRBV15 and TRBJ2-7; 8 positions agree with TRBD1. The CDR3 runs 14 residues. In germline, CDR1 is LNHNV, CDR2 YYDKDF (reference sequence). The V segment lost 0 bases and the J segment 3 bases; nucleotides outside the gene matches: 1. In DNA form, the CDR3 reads TGTGCCACCAGCAGAGAAACAGGGGGCTACGAGCAGTACTTC. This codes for CATSRETGGYEQYF.

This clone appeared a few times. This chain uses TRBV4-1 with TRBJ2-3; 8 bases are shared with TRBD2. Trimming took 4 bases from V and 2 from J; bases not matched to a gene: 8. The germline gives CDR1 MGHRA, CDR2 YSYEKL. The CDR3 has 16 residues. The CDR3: CASSPSGGRTTDTQYF. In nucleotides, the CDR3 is TGCGCCAGCAGCCCCTCGGGCGGGAGGACCACAGATACGCAGTATTTT.

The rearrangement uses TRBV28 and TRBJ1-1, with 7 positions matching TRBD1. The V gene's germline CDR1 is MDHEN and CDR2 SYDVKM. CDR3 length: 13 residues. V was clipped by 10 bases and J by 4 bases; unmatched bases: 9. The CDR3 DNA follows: TGTGCCATCCGGGACAGCGCATTCACTGAAGCTTTCTTT. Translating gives CAIRDSAFTEAFF. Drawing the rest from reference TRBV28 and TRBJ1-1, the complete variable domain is DVKVTQSSRYLVKRTGEKVFLECVQDMDHENMFWYRQDPGLGLRLIYFSYDVKMKEKGDIPEGYSVSREKKERFSLILESASTNQTSMYLCAIRDSAFTEAFFGQGTRLTVV.

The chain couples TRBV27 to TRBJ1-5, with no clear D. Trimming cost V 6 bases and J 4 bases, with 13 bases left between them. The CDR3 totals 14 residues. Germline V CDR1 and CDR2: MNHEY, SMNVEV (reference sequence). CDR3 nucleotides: TGTGCCAGCAGCTTTCGGGATAGAAATCAGCCCCAGCATTTT. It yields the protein CASSFRDRNQPQHF.

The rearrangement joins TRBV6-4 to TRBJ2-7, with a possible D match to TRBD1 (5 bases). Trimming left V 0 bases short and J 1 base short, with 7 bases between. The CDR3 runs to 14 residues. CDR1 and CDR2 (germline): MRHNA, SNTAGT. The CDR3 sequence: CASSDSDSSYEQYF. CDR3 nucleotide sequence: TGTGCCAGCAGTGACTCAGACAGTTCCTACGAGCAGTACTTC.

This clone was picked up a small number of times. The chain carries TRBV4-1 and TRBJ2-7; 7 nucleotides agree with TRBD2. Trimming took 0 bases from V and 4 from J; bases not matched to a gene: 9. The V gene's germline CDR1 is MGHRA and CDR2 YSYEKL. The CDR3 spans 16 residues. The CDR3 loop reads CASSQDIAGAGYEQYF. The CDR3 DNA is TGCGCCAGCAGCCAAGACATCGCGGGAGCGGGTTACGAGCAGTACTTC.

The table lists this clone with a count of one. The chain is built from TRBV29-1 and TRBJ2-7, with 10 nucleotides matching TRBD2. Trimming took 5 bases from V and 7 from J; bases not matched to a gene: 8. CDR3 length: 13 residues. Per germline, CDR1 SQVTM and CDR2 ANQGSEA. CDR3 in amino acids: CSVPLAGEREQYF. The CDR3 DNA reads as TGCAGCGTTCCCCTAGCGGGAGAACGAGAGCAGTACTTC.

Here the CDR3 reads CASSYSLLADKDQETQYF. As DNA, the CDR3 is TGTGCCAGCAGTTACTCATTACTAGCGGATAAAGATCAAGAGACCCAGTACTTC. V usage is TRBV6-2 or TRBV6-3 and J usage is TRBJ2-5; 8 positions agree with TRBD2. J was trimmed by 2 bases and V by 0 bases; bases with no gene match: 11. The CDR3 covers 18 residues. In germline, CDR1 is MNHEY, CDR2 SVGEGT.

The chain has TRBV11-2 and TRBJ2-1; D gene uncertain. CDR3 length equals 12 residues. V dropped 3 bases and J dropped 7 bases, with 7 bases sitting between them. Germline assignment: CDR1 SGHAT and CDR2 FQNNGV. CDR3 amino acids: CASSFTGNEQFF. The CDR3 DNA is TGTGCCAGCAGCTTCACTGGTAATGAGCAGTTCTTC.

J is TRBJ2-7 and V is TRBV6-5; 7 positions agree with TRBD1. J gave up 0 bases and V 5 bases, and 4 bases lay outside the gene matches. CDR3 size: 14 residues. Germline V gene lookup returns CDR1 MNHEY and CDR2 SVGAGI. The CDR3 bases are TGTGCCAGCAGTCGGGGACAGTTCTCCTACGAGCAGTACTTC. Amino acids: CASSRGQFSYEQYF.

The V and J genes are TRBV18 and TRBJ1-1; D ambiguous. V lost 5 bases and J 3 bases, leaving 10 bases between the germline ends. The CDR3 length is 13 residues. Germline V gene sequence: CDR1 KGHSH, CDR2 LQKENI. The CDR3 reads CASSTTGYTEAFF. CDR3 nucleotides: TGTGCCAGCTCAACCACGGGGTACACTGAAGCTTTCTTT.

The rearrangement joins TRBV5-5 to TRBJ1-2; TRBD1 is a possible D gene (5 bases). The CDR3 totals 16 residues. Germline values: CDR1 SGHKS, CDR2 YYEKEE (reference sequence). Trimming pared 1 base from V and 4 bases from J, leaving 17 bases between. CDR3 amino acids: CASSLRGQGLGYGYTF. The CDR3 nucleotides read TGTGCCAGCAGCTTGAGAGGTCAGGGTTTAGGCTATGGCTACACCTTC. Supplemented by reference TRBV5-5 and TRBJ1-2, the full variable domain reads DAGVTQSPTHLIKTRGQQVTLRCSPISGHKSVSWYQQVLGQGPQFIFQYYEKEERGRGNFPDRFSARQFPNYSSELNVNALLLGDSALYLCASSLRGQGLGYGYTFGSGTRLTVV.

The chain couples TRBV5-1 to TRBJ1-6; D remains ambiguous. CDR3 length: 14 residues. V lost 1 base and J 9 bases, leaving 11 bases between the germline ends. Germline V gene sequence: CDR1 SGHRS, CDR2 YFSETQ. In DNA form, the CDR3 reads TGCGCCAGCAGCTTGTCGGGGATCGGTTCACCCCTCCACTTT. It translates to CASSLSGIGSPLHF. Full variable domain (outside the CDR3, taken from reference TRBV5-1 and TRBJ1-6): KAGVTQTPRYLIKTRGQQVTLSCSPISGHRSVSWYQQTPGQGLQFLFEYFSETQRNKGNFPGRFSGRQFSNSRSEMNVSTLELGDSALYLCASSLSGIGSPLHFGNGTRLTVT.

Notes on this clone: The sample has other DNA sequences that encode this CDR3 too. The CDR3 loop is CASSPETGGYEQYF. CDR3 sequence (DNA): TGTGCCAGCAGTCCTGAGACAGGGGGTTACGAGCAGTACTTC. The chain recombines TRBV27 with TRBJ2-7, with 9 bases aligning to TRBD1. CDR1 MNHEY and CDR2 SMNVEV come from the germline V gene (reference sequence). The CDR3 consists of 14 residues. The junction had 6 bases not matched to a gene; V was cut back by 5 bases and J by 4 bases.

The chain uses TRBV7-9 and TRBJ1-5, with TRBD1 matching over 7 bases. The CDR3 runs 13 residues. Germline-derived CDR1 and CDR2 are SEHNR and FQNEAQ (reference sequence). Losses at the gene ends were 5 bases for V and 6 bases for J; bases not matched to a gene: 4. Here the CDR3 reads CASSVNRGQPQHF. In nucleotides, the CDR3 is TGTGCCAGCAGCGTCAACAGGGGTCAGCCCCAGCATTTT.

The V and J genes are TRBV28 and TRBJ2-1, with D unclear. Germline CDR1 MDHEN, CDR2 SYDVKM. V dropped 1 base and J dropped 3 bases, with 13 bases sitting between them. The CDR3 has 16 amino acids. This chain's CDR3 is CASSLSLRLVYNEQFF. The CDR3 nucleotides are TGTGCCAGCAGTTTATCCCTGCGACTCGTCTACAATGAGCAGTTCTTC.

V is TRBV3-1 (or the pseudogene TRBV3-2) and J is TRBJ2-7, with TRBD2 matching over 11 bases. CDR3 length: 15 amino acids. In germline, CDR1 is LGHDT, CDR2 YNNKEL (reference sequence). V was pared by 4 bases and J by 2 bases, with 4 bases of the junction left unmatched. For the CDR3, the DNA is TGTGCCAGCAGCCCGGGACTAGCGGTAACCTACGAGCAGTACTTC. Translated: CASSPGLAVTYEQYF.